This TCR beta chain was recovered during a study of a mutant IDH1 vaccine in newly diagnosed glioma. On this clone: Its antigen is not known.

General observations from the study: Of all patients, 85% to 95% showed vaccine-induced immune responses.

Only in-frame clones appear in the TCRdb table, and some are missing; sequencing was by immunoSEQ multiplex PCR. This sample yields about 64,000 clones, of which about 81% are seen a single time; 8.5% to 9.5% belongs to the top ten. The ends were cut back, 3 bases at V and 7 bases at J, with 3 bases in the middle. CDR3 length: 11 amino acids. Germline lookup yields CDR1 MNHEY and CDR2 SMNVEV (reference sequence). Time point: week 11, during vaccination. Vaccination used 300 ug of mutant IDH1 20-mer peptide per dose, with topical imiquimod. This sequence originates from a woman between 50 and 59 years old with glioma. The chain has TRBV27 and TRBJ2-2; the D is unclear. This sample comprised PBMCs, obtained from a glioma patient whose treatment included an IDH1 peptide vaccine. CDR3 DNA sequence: TGTGCCAGCAGTTTTGGCGGGGAGCTGTTTTTT. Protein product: CASSFGGELFF.